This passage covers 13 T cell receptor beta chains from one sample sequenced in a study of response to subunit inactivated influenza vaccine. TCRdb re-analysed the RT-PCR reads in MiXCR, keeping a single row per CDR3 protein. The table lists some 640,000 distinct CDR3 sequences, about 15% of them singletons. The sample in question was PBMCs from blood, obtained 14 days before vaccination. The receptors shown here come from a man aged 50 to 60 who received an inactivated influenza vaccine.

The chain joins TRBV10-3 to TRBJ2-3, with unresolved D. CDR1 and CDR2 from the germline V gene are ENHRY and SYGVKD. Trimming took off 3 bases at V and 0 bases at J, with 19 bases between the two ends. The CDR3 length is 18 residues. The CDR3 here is CAISEVEGFISSTDTQYF. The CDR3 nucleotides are TGTGCCATCAGTGAAGTCGAAGGGTTCATTTCTAGCACAGATACGCAGTATTTT.

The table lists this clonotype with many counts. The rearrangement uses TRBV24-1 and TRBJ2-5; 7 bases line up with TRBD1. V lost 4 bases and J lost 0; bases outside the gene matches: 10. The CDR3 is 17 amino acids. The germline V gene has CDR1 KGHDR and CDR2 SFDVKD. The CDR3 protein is CATSETGTVMYQETQYF. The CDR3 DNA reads TGTGCCACCAGTGAGACCGGGACAGTTATGTACCAAGAGACCCAGTACTTC.

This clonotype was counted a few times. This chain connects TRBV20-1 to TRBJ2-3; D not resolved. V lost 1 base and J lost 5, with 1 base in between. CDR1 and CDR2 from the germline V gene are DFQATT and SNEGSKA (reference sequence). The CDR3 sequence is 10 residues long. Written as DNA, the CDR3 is TGCAGTGCTAGAGGAGATACGCAGTATTTT. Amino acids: CSARGDTQYF.

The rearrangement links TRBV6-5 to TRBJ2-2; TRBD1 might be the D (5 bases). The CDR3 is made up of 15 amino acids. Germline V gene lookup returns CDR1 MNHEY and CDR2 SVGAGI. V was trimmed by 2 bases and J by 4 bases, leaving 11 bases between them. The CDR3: CASSYAGLGTGELFF. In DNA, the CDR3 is TGTGCCAGCAGTTACGCAGGGTTGGGCACCGGGGAGCTGTTTTTT.

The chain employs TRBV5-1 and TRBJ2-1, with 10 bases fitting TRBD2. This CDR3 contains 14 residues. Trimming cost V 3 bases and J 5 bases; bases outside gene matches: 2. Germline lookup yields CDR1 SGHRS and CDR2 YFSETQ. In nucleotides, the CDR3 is TGCGCCAGCAGCTATCTAGCGGGAGACAATGAGCAGTTCTTC. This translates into CASSYLAGDNEQFF.

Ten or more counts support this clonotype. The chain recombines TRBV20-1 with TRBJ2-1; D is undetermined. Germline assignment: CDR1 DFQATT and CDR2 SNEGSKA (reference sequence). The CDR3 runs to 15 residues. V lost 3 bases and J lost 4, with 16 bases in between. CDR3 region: CSASGYLKLYNEQFF. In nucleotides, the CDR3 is TGCAGTGCTAGCGGATACTTAAAGTTATACAATGAGCAGTTCTTC.

CDR3 sequence (DNA): TGCAGTGCTCCGGGACAGAACTATGCTGGCTACACCTTC. Translation gives CSAPGQNYAGYTF. The chain combines TRBV20-1 with TRBJ1-2, with 7 bases aligning to TRBD1. The germline V gene encodes CDR1 DFQATT and CDR2 SNEGSKA (reference sequence). J lost 7 bases, V lost 5 bases, and 10 bases had no gene match. The CDR3 spans 13 residues.

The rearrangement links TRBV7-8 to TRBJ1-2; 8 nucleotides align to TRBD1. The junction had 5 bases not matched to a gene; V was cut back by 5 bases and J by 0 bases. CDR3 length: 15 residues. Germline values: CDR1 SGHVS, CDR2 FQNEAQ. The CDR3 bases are TGTGCCAGCAGCGGGACAGGATTAACTAACTATGGCTACACCTTC. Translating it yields CASSGTGLTNYGYTF.

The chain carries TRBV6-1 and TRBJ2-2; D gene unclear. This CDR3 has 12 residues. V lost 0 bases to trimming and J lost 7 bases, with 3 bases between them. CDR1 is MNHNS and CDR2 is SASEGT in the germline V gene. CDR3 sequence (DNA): TGTGCCAGCAGTGAAGCTGGCGGGGAGCTGTTTTTT. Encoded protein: CASSEAGGELFF.

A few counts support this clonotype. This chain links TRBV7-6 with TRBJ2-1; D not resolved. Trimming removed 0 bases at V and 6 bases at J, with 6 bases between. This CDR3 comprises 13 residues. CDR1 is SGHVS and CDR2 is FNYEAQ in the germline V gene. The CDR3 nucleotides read TGTGCCAGCAGCTTAGCGTGGCTCAATGAGCAGTTCTTC. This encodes CASSLAWLNEQFF. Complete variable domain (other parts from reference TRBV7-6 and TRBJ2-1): GAGVSQSPRYKVTKRGQDVALRCDPISGHVSLYWYRQALGQGPEFLTYFNYEAQQDKSGLPNDRFSAERPEGSISTLTIQRTEQRDSAMYRCASSLAWLNEQFFGPGTRLTVL.

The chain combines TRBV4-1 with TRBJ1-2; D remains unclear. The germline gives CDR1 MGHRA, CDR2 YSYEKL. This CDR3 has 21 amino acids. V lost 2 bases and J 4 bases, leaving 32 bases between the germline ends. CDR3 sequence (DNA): TGCGCCAGCAGCCAACAACTCACTGTGGGCAGCCAGACTCGAAGACCCTATGGCTACACCTTC. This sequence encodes CASSQQLTVGSQTRRPYGYTF.

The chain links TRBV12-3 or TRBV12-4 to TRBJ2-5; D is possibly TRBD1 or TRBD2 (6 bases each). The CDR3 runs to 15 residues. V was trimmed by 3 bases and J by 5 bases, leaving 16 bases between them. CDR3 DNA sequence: TGTGCCAGCAGTTTCTGGGGGGCGGAAAGGGAGACCCAGTACTTC. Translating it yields CASSFWGAERETQYF.

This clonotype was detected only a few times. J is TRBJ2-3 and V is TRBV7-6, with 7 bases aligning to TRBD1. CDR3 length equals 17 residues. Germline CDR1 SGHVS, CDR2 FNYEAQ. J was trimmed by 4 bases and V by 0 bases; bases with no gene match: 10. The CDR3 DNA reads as TGTGCCAGCAGCTTAGCGTATCCAGGGGGTGGTGCAGATACGCAGTATTTT. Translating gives CASSLAYPGGGADTQYF.